The 27 T cell receptor beta chains below all came from one sample that was sequenced in a study of T cell changes during pregnancy in multiple sclerosis. Generated by immunoSEQ multiplex PCR, the TCRdb table keeps only in-frame clones and is missing some. Of around 20,000 clones in the sample, just under 85% are singletons; the top ten hold 15% to 19%. The material was CD8+ T cells from peripheral blood mononuclear cells, obtained in the first trimester of pregnancy. The receptors come from a female donor in good health, enrolled as a control in a pregnancy study.

V and J are TRBV10-3 and TRBJ2-5, with 7 bases matching TRBD2. J was trimmed by 2 bases and V by 4 bases; bases with no gene match: 10. The CDR3 spans 16 residues. The germline gives CDR1 ENHRY, CDR2 SYGVKD. The chain's CDR3 is CAISGTGTNPQETQYF. The CDR3 region has the DNA TGTGCCATCAGTGGGACCGGGACTAACCCTCAAGAGACCCAGTACTTC.

The V gene is TRBV10-3, the J gene TRBJ2-1; D might be TRBD2 (7 bases). The CDR3 totals 17 residues. Germline values: CDR1 ENHRY, CDR2 SYGVKD. The ends were cut back, 2 bases at V and 2 bases at J, with 16 bases in the middle. CDR3 nucleotide sequence: TGTGCCATCAGTGAGGCGGGGGCCACCCCCACCTACAATGAGCAGTTCTTC. It translates to CAISEAGATPTYNEQFF.

The chain is built from TRBV28 and TRBJ1-2; D is undetermined. The ends were cut back, 3 bases at V and 8 bases at J, with 10 bases in the middle. The V gene's germline CDR1 is MDHEN and CDR2 SYDVKM. This CDR3 has 12 residues. The CDR3 protein is CASSLGREGYTF. In DNA, the CDR3 is TGTGCCAGCAGTTTGGGCCGGGAGGGCTACACCTTC.

The V call is TRBV14, the J call TRBJ2-2; TRBD2 aligns across 7 bases. This CDR3 spans 16 amino acids. Trimming cost V 3 bases and J 9 bases; bases outside gene matches: 13. Germline CDR1 is SGHDN and CDR2 is FVKESK. The CDR3 sequence: CASSQYRTSRSRELFF. In nucleotides, the CDR3 is TGTGCCAGCAGCCAGTACCGGACTAGTAGATCCAGGGAGCTGTTTTTT.

The V call is TRBV29-1, the J call TRBJ2-6; the D gene is possibly TRBD1 (5 bases). Germline CDR1 is SQVTM and CDR2 is ANQGSEA. Trimming cost V 6 bases and J 2 bases, with 11 bases left between them. The CDR3 length is 14 residues. The CDR3 DNA reads as TGCAGCGTCATAGGGGATACTGGGGCCAACGTCCTGACTTTC. Translating gives CSVIGDTGANVLTF.

Within the sample, this clone is large. The chain links TRBV28 to TRBJ1-5; 7 nucleotides align to TRBD1. CDR1 is MDHEN and CDR2 is SYDVKM in the germline V gene. The CDR3 consists of 16 residues. V lost 1 base to trimming and J lost 3 bases; unmatched junction nucleotides: 6. This chain's CDR3 is CASSLFQGQINQPQHF. The CDR3 bases are TGTGCCAGCAGTTTATTTCAGGGACAGATCAATCAGCCCCAGCATTTT. Variable domain in full (rest from reference TRBV28 and TRBJ1-5): DVKVTQSSRYLVKRTGEKVFLECVQDMDHENMFWYRQDPGLGLRLIYFSYDVKMKEKGDIPEGYSVSREKKERFSLILESASTNQTSMYLCASSLFQGQINQPQHFGDGTRLSIL.

The CDR3 sequence is CASSLSLAGLSYNEQFF. CDR3 sequence (DNA): TGTGCCAGCAGTTTATCCCTAGCGGGTCTCTCCTACAATGAGCAGTTCTTC. This chain uses TRBV27 with TRBJ2-1; 8 bases align to TRBD2. V gave up 0 bases and J gave up 0 bases; unmatched junction bases: 4. This CDR3 has 17 amino acids. Germline CDR1 and CDR2: MNHEY and SMNVEV (reference sequence).

V usage is TRBV29-1 and J usage is TRBJ2-2, with D possibly TRBD1 on 5 matching bases. The CDR3 loop spans 13 amino acids. Germline loops: CDR1 SQVTM, CDR2 ANQGSEA. V was shortened by 6 bases and J by 4 bases, with 12 bases between the two germline ends. The CDR3 reads CSVGSGRTGELFF. The CDR3 nucleotides are TGCAGCGTAGGCTCAGGGCGCACCGGGGAGCTGTTTTTT.

The V gene is TRBV6-4, the J gene TRBJ2-4; 11 bases map to TRBD2. The CDR3 is made up of 15 amino acids. CDR1 MRHNA and CDR2 SNTAGT come from the germline V gene. Trimming at V came to 0 bases and at J to 7 bases, leaving 2 bases not matched to a gene. The CDR3 is CASSDSSGGANIQYF. The CDR3 nucleotides are TGTGCCAGCAGTGACTCTAGCGGGGGGGCCAACATTCAGTACTTC.

This chain uses TRBV6-5 with TRBJ1-1; a weak D match, TRBD1 (5 bases). Trimming cost V 5 bases and J 1 base, with 11 bases left between them. CDR3 length: 14 residues. The germline gives CDR1 MNHEY, CDR2 SVGAGI. CDR3 loop: CASSRQNGNTEAFF. CDR3 DNA: TGTGCCAGCAGTCGACAGAATGGGAACACTGAAGCTTTCTTT.

The chain has TRBV18 and TRBJ2-5; the match to TRBD2 covers 8 bases. This CDR3 spans 14 amino acids. With 5 bases clipped from V and 1 base from J, the junction kept 3 bases outside the gene matches. Per germline, CDR1 KGHSH and CDR2 LQKENI. This CDR3 is CASSGGTSQETQYF. In DNA, the CDR3 is TGTGCCAGCTCAGGCGGGACTAGCCAAGAGACCCAGTACTTC. Based on the CDR3 plus reference TRBV18 and TRBJ2-5, the full variable domain is NAGVMQNPRHLVRRRGQEARLRCSPMKGHSHVYWYRQLPEEGLKFMVYLQKENIIDESGMPKERFSAEFPKEGPSILRIQQVVRGDSAAYFCASSGGTSQETQYFGPGTRLLVL.

The chain joins TRBV28 to TRBJ1-1; 9 bases agree with TRBD1. Germline assignment: CDR1 MDHEN and CDR2 SYDVKM. V shed 5 bases and J 3 bases; nucleotides not matched to a gene: 7. This CDR3 spans 15 amino acids. The CDR3 sequence: CASSAHRGRDTEAFF. The DNA for the CDR3 is TGTGCCAGCAGTGCCCACAGGGGGCGGGACACTGAAGCTTTCTTT.

This chain joins TRBV19 and TRBJ1-5; possibly TRBD1 for D (6 bases). Germline V gene sequence: CDR1 LNHDA, CDR2 SQIVND (reference sequence). Trimming pared 6 bases from V and 8 bases from J, leaving 14 bases between. This CDR3 contains 13 residues. In nucleotides, the CDR3 is TGTGCCAGTAGGGAACAGGGCGCAGAGCCCCAGCATTTT. It codes for CASREQGAEPQHF. Full variable domain (remainder filled in from reference TRBV19 and TRBJ1-5): DGGITQSPKYLFRKEGQNVTLSCEQNLNHDAMYWYRQDPGQGLRLIYYSQIVNDFQKGDIAEGYSVSREKKESFPLTVTSAQKNPTAFYLCASREQGAEPQHFGDGTRLSIL.

The rearrangement links TRBV30 to TRBJ2-1, with 8 bases aligning to TRBD1. V gave up 3 bases and J gave up 1 base; unmatched junction bases: 8. The CDR3 runs 16 residues. The germline CDR1 and CDR2 sequences are GTSNPN and SVGIG (reference sequence). CDR3 region: CAWRPQDRVSYNEQFF. The CDR3 DNA reads TGTGCCTGGAGGCCTCAGGACAGGGTATCCTACAATGAGCAGTTCTTC.

The chain links TRBV28 to TRBJ2-7; TRBD1 agrees at 8 bases. The CDR3 has 14 amino acids. After removal of 5 bases from V and 5 bases from J, the junction contained 8 bases not matched to a gene. Germline V gene lookup returns CDR1 MDHEN and CDR2 SYDVKM. CDR3 nucleotide sequence: TGTGCCAGCAGTCCGCCGACAGGGGCCCACGAGCAGTACTTC. Translation gives CASSPPTGAHEQYF.

The chain is built from TRBV28 and TRBJ1-4; no reliable D call. The CDR3 covers 12 residues. The V gene lost 10 bases and the J gene lost 7 bases, with 13 bases spanning the gap. The germline CDR1 and CDR2 sequences are MDHEN and SYDVKM. The CDR3 DNA reads as TGTGCCATTGGGTCCCGAGGTGAAAAACTGTTTTTT. Its protein is CAIGSRGEKLFF.

J is TRBJ1-2 and V is TRBV7-9; D perhaps matches TRBD1 (5 bases). With 1 base removed from V and 13 bases from J, the gap between germline ends came to 13 bases. This CDR3 is built from 12 residues. CDR1 is SEHNR, CDR2 FQNEAQ, per germline (reference sequence). CDR3 nucleotide sequence: TGTGCCAGCAGCTTAGGCGCAGGGTTGGGCACCTTC. Its translation: CASSLGAGLGTF.

This clone was counted a single time. One end of the junction fails to match germline, which may point to a read error. The rearrangement uses TRBV7-7 and TRBJ2-1; 10 nucleotides align to TRBD2. From germline, CDR1 is SSHAT and CDR2 FNYEAQ (reference sequence). The CDR3 extends over 15 amino acids. The CDR3 bases are TGTGCTAGCAGCTTAAGAGCGGGGGGGTACAATGAGCAGTTCTTC. It codes for CASSLRAGGYNEQFF.

The rearrangement links TRBV9 to TRBJ2-4, with D possibly being TRBD2 (6 bases). CDR3 length equals 13 residues. Germline V CDR1 and CDR2: SGDLS, YYNGEE. The V end was cut by 0 bases, the J end by 8 bases, with 9 bases between. The CDR3: CASSVEGLDIQYF. The CDR3 coding sequence is TGTGCCAGCAGCGTAGAGGGACTTGACATTCAGTACTTC.

The gene calls are TRBV18 and TRBJ1-6; D not resolved. V dropped 0 bases and J dropped 0 bases, with 9 bases sitting between them. In germline, CDR1 is KGHSH, CDR2 LQKENI. The CDR3 totals 17 residues. The CDR3 DNA is TGTGCCAGCTCACCACCGGGAGGGAGCTCCTATAATTCACCCCTCCACTTT. Its translation: CASSPPGGSSYNSPLHF.

This rearrangement joins TRBV14 to TRBJ2-3; TRBD1 matches 10 bases. The CDR3 loop spans 17 amino acids. V shed 4 bases, J shed 2 bases, and the junction held 9 bases outside the gene matches. Per the germline V gene, CDR1 is SGHDN and CDR2 is FVKESK. The CDR3 reads CASSLTFGTGVTDTQYF. In DNA, the CDR3 is TGTGCCAGCAGCCTTACGTTCGGGACAGGGGTCACAGATACGCAGTATTTT. The variable domain in full, with the rest retrieved from reference TRBV14 and TRBJ2-3, is EAGVTQFPSHSVIEKGQTVTLRCDPISGHDNLYWYRRVMGKEIKFLLHFVKESKQDESGMPNNRFLAERTGGTYSTLKVQPAELEDSGVYFCASSLTFGTGVTDTQYFGPGTRLTVL.

This clone was seen just once. The rearrangement uses TRBV6-5 and TRBJ2-1, with a possible D match to TRBD1 (6 bases). This CDR3 region has 16 residues. V gave up 0 bases and J gave up 0 bases, with 9 bases separating them. Looked up from germline, CDR1 is MNHEY and CDR2 is SVGAGI. This CDR3 reads CASSYSQGFSYNEQFF. DNA of the CDR3: TGTGCCAGCAGTTACTCCCAGGGGTTCTCCTACAATGAGCAGTTCTTC.

The chain carries TRBV5-1 and TRBJ1-2; 10 nucleotides agree with TRBD1. The V gene end was trimmed by 3 bases and the J gene end by 2 bases; junction bases not matched to a gene: 13. This CDR3 is built from 18 residues. Per germline, CDR1 SGHRS and CDR2 YFSETQ. This chain's CDR3 is CASSWGAGTGARNYGYTF. The CDR3, as DNA: TGCGCCAGCAGCTGGGGCGCCGGGACAGGGGCGCGAAACTATGGCTACACCTTC.

The gene calls are TRBV10-3 and TRBJ2-1, with TRBD2 matching over 12 bases. Germline trimming cut 4 bases from V and 0 bases from J; bases unmatched to any gene: 7. The CDR3 is 18 residues long. Per the germline V gene, CDR1 is ENHRY and CDR2 is SYGVKD. DNA of the CDR3: TGTGCCATCAGTGTGGCTAGCGGGAGGGTCCTCTCCTACAATGAGCAGTTCTTC. It encodes CAISVASGRVLSYNEQFF.

This sequence joins TRBV10-3 and TRBJ1-2; 7 bases agree with TRBD1. The V and J ends lost 0 bases and 6 bases, in that order; junction bases with no gene match: 7. This CDR3 is built from 15 residues. Germline V gives CDR1 ENHRY, CDR2 SYGVKD. The CDR3 spells CAISESIGTGDGYTF. The DNA of the CDR3 is TGTGCCATCAGTGAGTCGATAGGTACAGGGGATGGCTACACCTTC.

The chain employs TRBV7-3 and TRBJ2-2; 9 nucleotides align to TRBD1. V trimming: 5 bases; J trimming: 5 bases; junction bases outside the gene matches: 15. The CDR3 sequence is 18 residues long. Looked up from germline, CDR1 is SGHTA and CDR2 is FQGTGA. The CDR3 DNA sequence: TGTGCCAGCAGCCCGCCCCCCGGGACAGGGACGAGGACCGGGGAGCTGTTTTTT. It specifies CASSPPPGTGTRTGELFF.

The V and J genes are TRBV25-1 and TRBJ1-3; TRBD1 agrees at 8 bases. This CDR3 is 17 amino acids long. Germline assignment: CDR1 MGHDK and CDR2 SYGVNS. Trimming removed 3 bases from V and 4 bases from J; junction bases left unmatched: 11. Here the CDR3 reads CASSDRLTGVVGNTIYF. Here the CDR3 DNA reads TGTGCCAGCAGTGACCGTTTGACAGGGGTTGTAGGAAACACCATATATTTT.